The T cell receptor beta chain described here comes from a study of control samples from healthy donors and cancer patients. Clones were read by immunoSEQ multiplex PCR, and TCRdb kept only the in-frame ones, dropping some. The sample yields approximately 140,000 clones, over 85% seen once. Germline V gene sequence: CDR1 MNHEY, CDR2 SVGAGI. After removal of 4 bases from V and 10 bases from J, the junction contained 12 bases not matched to a gene. This CDR3 has 15 amino acids. The clonotype originates from a man aged 30 to 45 in good health. The V gene is TRBV6-5, the J gene TRBJ1-1; TRBD1 matches 10 bases. The sequenced sample consisted of blood. The CDR3 is CASSFPGQGFTGAFF. In DNA, the CDR3 is TGTGCCAGCAGTTTCCCGGGACAGGGGTTTACAGGAGCTTTCTTT.